This T cell receptor (beta chain) is from a study of persistence of HIV-infected CD4 T cells (dated by TCRdb to 2020 to 2021). Study-level background: Participants had been on suppressive ART for a median of about eight years. Apart from two participants who underwent leukapheresis at a single time point, peripheral blood samples of up to roughly 180 mL were collected from participants at multiple time points. CMV- and HIV-1 Gag-responding CD4+ T cells were isolated from ART-treated individuals so that antigen-driven clonal expansion of HIV-1-infected cells could be examined. The clonality of all cells in each sorted population was measured by TCRbeta sequencing, and the clonality of infected cells was measured by proviral sequencing. For the TCR cluster analysis across participants, eight or nine participants were included for CMV and about 7 participants for Gag. The full study reports these points: TCRbeta richness in CMV- and Gag-responding cells was significantly lower than in anti-CD3/anti-CD28-responding cells; CMV-responding cells had higher oligoclonality than CD3/CD28-stimulated and Gag-responding cells. Within the same sorted populations, how oligoclonal the TCRs were correlated with how oligoclonal the proviruses were. Degenerate expanded CDR3beta sequences were enriched in antigen-responding cells, suggesting convergent selection of CD4+ responses to CMV and Gag. Bulk TCR analyses could not be restricted to the rare CMV-responding cells that actually carried HIV-1 proviruses. Only a small number of individuals took part in the study, and the range of antigens tested was limited.

The treatment or condition label, as the study defines it: suppressive antiretroviral therapy. Cells were stimulated with a pool of overlapping HIV-1 Gag 15-mer peptides at 1 ug per peptide per mL. Responding CD4+ T cells were sorted on the basis of upregulation of both CD40 ligand and CD69. Participants were HIV-1-infected adults who started suppressive ART during chronic infection. For at least 4 years, participants had undetectable plasma HIV-1 RNA, below 50 copies/mL. To be included, participants needed a CD4+ T cell count above 400 cells/uL and a positive CMV serology. Before stimulation, PBMCs were isolated using density centrifugation and then depleted of CD8+ T cells. For roughly 20 hours, CD8-depleted PBMCs were stimulated with anti-CD28/CD49d costimulation, a CD40-blocking antibody, and enfuvirtide, which was added to prevent new infections. Cell sorting was performed on a Beckman Coulter MoFlo Legacy or XDP sorter, and dead cells were excluded with propidium iodide. For samples with more than one million cells, genomic DNA was extracted with the QIAamp DNA Mini Kit, and for all other samples the Quick-DNA Microprep Kit was used.

CDR1 is given as MNHEY and CDR2 as SVGAGI, both from the germline V gene. The CDR3 holds 12 amino acids from the cysteine to the phenylalanine. Of the read, only the CDR3 DNA is kept; its 36 bases are in frame from base 1. Between the V and J ends, shortened by 5 bases and 11 bases respectively, the junction contains 13 bases. Points on this clone: What this receptor recognizes is not known. Base quality data are lacking; no much larger clone is found one base away.

TCRbeta repertoires were sequenced from genomic DNA with the immunoSEQ hsTCRB assay version 4 in survey mode. For TCRbeta sequencing, genomic DNA was diluted to 8 to 10 ng/uL, with up to roughly 1 ug used per sample. As for the original processing: TCRbeta data were analyzed in ImmunoSeq Analyzer 3.0, with diversity computed on productive nucleotide rearrangements. The improved Chao index was used to estimate lower-bound TCR diversity, and the Gini coefficient was used to estimate clonality using the Immunarch R package. When different nucleotide rearrangements encoded the same CDR3beta amino acid sequence, each rearrangement was treated as a distinct clonotype. Differential abundance analysis identified TCRbeta sequences significantly enriched in antigen-responding cells relative to anti-CD3/anti-CD28-activated cells. TCRs were clustered by predicted peptide-MHC specificity with GLIPH2, both within individual participants and across merged participant data sets. TCRdb took this table from immuneACCESS and kept in-frame rearrangements with V and J called. Such tables lack part of the clones; where checked against another copy, unresolved V genes explain under half of the gap, and the rest is unexplained. Clonal size and the V and J genes are those of that table, whereas D and trimming came from the DNA. Recorded for this sample are over 10,000 clones; approximately 68% of them occurred a single time. The top ten clonotypes cover 6.9% of the sample.

This specimen was CD4+ T cells sorted from PBMCs after approximately 20-hour stimulation, taken from a patient who received antiretroviral therapy. What this sample's cell subset or site label stands for: CD40L+CD69+ CD4 T cells responding to HIV-1 Gag peptides. The chain is encoded by TRBV6-5 joined to TRBJ1-5; a tentative D match to TRBD1 spans 6 bases. The receptor comes from an adult man with HIV who was CMV-seropositive. The base sequence is TGTGCCAGCAGTAACCCGGGACAAACCCAGCATTTT. It codes for CASSNPGQTQHF.